The 12 T cell receptor beta chains in this list originate from one sample, sequenced in a study of blood T cell repertoires in COVID-19. Only in-frame clones appear in the TCRdb table, and some are missing; sequencing was by immunoSEQ multiplex PCR. There are around 370,000 clones in the sample; around 86% occur only once, and about 6% lies in the top ten. The sequenced sample consisted of peripheral blood. These receptors all come from a woman aged 50 to 60 with COVID-19, enrolled during active disease.

The gene calls are TRBV11-2 and TRBJ1-2; 8 bases are shared with TRBD1. Germline lookup yields CDR1 SGHAT and CDR2 FQNNGV. The CDR3 sequence is 13 residues long. Trimming cost V 5 bases and J 5 bases; bases outside gene matches: 4. Written as DNA, the CDR3 is TGTGCCAGCAGCCCTGGACAGGGTTATGGCTACACCTTC. Translation: CASSPGQGYGYTF.

The chain carries TRBV7-2 and TRBJ1-5; no reliable D call. The V and J ends lost 1 base and 4 bases respectively, with 11 bases between them. CDR1 SGHTA and CDR2 FQGNSA come from the germline V gene. This CDR3 comprises 15 residues. The CDR3 spells CASSLVSGGNQPQHF. CDR3 in DNA: TGTGCCAGCAGCTTAGTGTCAGGAGGGAATCAGCCCCAGCATTTT.

The chain is built from TRBV18 and TRBJ2-7; a weak D match, TRBD1 (6 bases). CDR1 is KGHSH and CDR2 is LQKENI in the germline V gene. The CDR3 contains 13 residues. The V and J ends lost 3 bases and 4 bases respectively, with 10 bases between them. CDR3 protein: CASSPGQLYEQYF. CDR3 nucleotide sequence: TGTGCCAGCTCACCGGGACAATTATACGAGCAGTACTTC.

The chain has TRBV27 and TRBJ1-1, with a weak D call TRBD1 (6 bases). Germline V gene data show CDR1 as MNHEY and CDR2 as SMNVEV (reference sequence). V lost 6 bases and J 1 base, leaving 15 bases between the germline ends. This CDR3 is built from 15 residues. For the CDR3, the DNA is TGTGCCAGCAGGGCCGGGGGGGGCCAGAACACTGAAGCTTTCTTT. Amino acids: CASRAGGGQNTEAFF.

CDR3 amino acids: CASRTWTGFGEAFF. CDR3 bases: TGTGCCAGCAGAACATGGACAGGGTTTGGTGAAGCTTTCTTT. This chain uses TRBV5-4 with TRBJ1-1; TRBD1 matches 8 bases. The V gene end was trimmed by 5 bases and the J gene end by 7 bases; junction bases not matched to a gene: 10. The CDR3 covers 14 residues. The germline V gene encodes CDR1 SGHNT and CDR2 YYREEE (reference sequence).

The V gene is TRBV6-2 or TRBV6-3, the J gene TRBJ2-7, with 12 bases matching TRBD2. Looked up from germline, CDR1 is MNHEY and CDR2 is SVGEGT. This CDR3 contains 15 residues. V lost 4 bases to trimming and J lost 2 bases; unmatched junction nucleotides: 3. The chain's CDR3 is CASSLGLAGTYEQYF. In DNA, the CDR3 is TGTGCCAGCAGTTTGGGACTAGCGGGCACCTACGAGCAGTACTTC.

V and J are TRBV19 and TRBJ2-1; 7 positions agree with TRBD2. Losses at the gene ends were 8 bases for V and 8 bases for J; bases not matched to a gene: 18. The CDR3 covers 16 residues. Looked up from germline, CDR1 is LNHDA and CDR2 is SQIVND (reference sequence). The CDR3 DNA reads TGTGCCAGTTCGCCCGCTGGGAGGGCCCCTAGGGATGAGCAGTTCTTC. Protein product: CASSPAGRAPRDEQFF.

This clone was detected once. The chain combines TRBV5-5 with TRBJ2-2; 10 bases are a match to TRBD1. Germline CDR1 reads SGHKS; CDR2 reads YYEKEE (reference sequence). V shed 3 bases, J shed 4 bases, and the junction held 6 bases outside the gene matches. The CDR3 loop spans 16 amino acids. CDR3 coding DNA: TGTGCCAGCAGCTCTCGGGACAGGGGCGTCACCGGGGAGCTGTTTTTT. As protein: CASSSRDRGVTGELFF. Complete variable domain (other parts from reference TRBV5-5 and TRBJ2-2): DAGVTQSPTHLIKTRGQQVTLRCSPISGHKSVSWYQQVLGQGPQFIFQYYEKEERGRGNFPDRFSARQFPNYSSELNVNALLLGDSALYLCASSSRDRGVTGELFFGEGSRLTVL.

This chain joins TRBV11-2 and TRBJ1-4; tentatively, D is TRBD1 (6 bases). The V end was cut by 7 bases, the J end by 3 bases, with 15 bases between. This CDR3 has 15 amino acids. Germline CDR1 is SGHAT and CDR2 is FQNNGV. CDR3 sequence: CASTRTGRANEKLFF. The CDR3 DNA reads TGTGCCAGCACCCGAACAGGGAGGGCTAATGAAAAACTGTTTTTT.

The chain has TRBV2 and TRBJ1-4, with D perhaps matching TRBD1 (5 bases). Germline V gives CDR1 SNHLY, CDR2 FYNNEI. V gave up 5 bases and J gave up 13 bases, with 20 bases separating them. The CDR3 is 14 amino acids. The CDR3 here is CASSRDRSNDVLFF. The CDR3 DNA is TGTGCCAGCAGTAGAGACAGATCTAATGATGTACTGTTTTTT.

DNA for the CDR3: TGTGCCAGTCGTCTAGGGACTTCCGGCACAGATACGCAGTATTTT. Its protein is CASRLGTSGTDTQYF. The chain recombines TRBV28 with TRBJ2-3, with D possibly matching TRBD2 (6 bases). This CDR3 region has 15 residues. V was trimmed by 9 bases and J by 1 base, leaving 17 bases between them. Germline CDR1 and CDR2: MDHEN and SYDVKM.

V usage is TRBV11-2 and J usage is TRBJ1-2; 7 bases map to TRBD1. This CDR3 region has 13 residues. In germline, CDR1 is SGHAT, CDR2 FQNNGV. V lost 5 bases and J lost 4; bases outside the gene matches: 4. The CDR3 DNA reads as TGTGCCAGCAGCCGGGGACAGATCTATGGCTACACCTTC. It codes for CASSRGQIYGYTF.